The 8 T cell receptor beta chains given below trace back to one sample, sequenced in a study of CD8 T cells in Susac syndrome. Random hexamers were used to reverse transcribe 0.5 to 1 ug of RNA. MiXCR was run by TCRdb on the immunoSEQ multiplex PCR reads, yielding one entry per CDR3 protein. The table includes fewer than 150,000 distinct CDR3 sequences, roughly 89% detected once. Material for sequencing was CD8+ T cells from PBMCs. The receptors here all came from a human donor with multiple sclerosis.

This chain connects TRBV30 to TRBJ1-1; D uncertain. V lost 0 bases and J lost 6, with 8 bases in between. From germline, CDR1 is GTSNPN and CDR2 SVGIG (reference sequence). There are 12 residues in the CDR3. CDR3 coding DNA: TGTGCCTGGAGTGTATCAGTCCCTGAAGCTTTCTTT. It is translated as CAWSVSVPEAFF.

The DNA of the CDR3 is TGTGCCAGCAGCCATAGCCTTTTCGCTGAAGCTTTCTTT. Encoded protein: CASSHSLFAEAFF. The chain carries TRBV4-2 and TRBJ1-1, with no clear D. Germline V lookup: CDR1 LGHNA, CDR2 YNFKEQ. CDR3 length: 13 residues. V lost 3 bases and J 6 bases, leaving 11 bases between the germline ends.

The chain links TRBV11-2 to TRBJ1-1, with D hard to call. V dropped 2 bases and J dropped 1 base, with 8 bases sitting between them. CDR3 length: 14 amino acids. Germline V CDR1 and CDR2: SGHAT, FQNNGV. CDR3 sequence (DNA): TGTGCCAGCAGCTTACATAGCCGGAACACTGAAGCTTTCTTT. This codes for CASSLHSRNTEAFF.

V usage is TRBV7-9 and J usage is TRBJ1-2; 9 bases fit TRBD1. Germline CDR1 reads SEHNR; CDR2 reads FQNEAQ (reference sequence). V trimming: 2 bases; J trimming: 1 base; junction bases outside the gene matches: 8. CDR3 length equals 17 residues. Here the CDR3 reads CASSLPGTGIDNYGYTF. The CDR3 bases are TGTGCCAGCAGCTTACCAGGGACAGGGATAGATAACTATGGCTACACCTTC.

V gene TRBV6-6 combines with J gene TRBJ1-5; TRBD1 is a possible D gene (6 bases). Germline values: CDR1 MNHNY, CDR2 SVGAGI (reference sequence). V lost 4 bases to trimming and J lost 5 bases, with 12 bases between them. The CDR3 sequence is 14 residues long. The CDR3 nucleotides are TGTGCCAGCAGTTTTCAGGGGAAGGATCAGCCCCAGCATTTT. It translates to CASSFQGKDQPQHF.

V is TRBV5-1 and J is TRBJ2-7; D is uncertain. V lost 5 bases to trimming and J lost 7 bases, with 10 bases between them. The CDR3 length is 11 residues. Germline loops: CDR1 SGHRS, CDR2 YFSETQ. CDR3 in amino acids: CASSFSLEQYF. CDR3 in DNA: TGCGCCAGCAGTTTTTCCTTGGAGCAGTACTTC.

The rearrangement uses TRBV9 and TRBJ2-2, with 9 positions matching TRBD2. Germline CDR1 reads SGDLS; CDR2 reads YYNGEE. The CDR3 is 17 residues long. The J segment lost 7 bases and the V segment lost 6 bases, leaving 16 bases of the junction unmatched. CDR3 amino acids: CASNTGTSSFLGGELFF. The CDR3 coding sequence is TGTGCCAGCAACACCGGGACTAGCTCTTTCTTAGGCGGGGAGCTGTTTTTT.

This clonotype was seen just once. This rearrangement joins TRBV28 to TRBJ2-7; 9 bases are a match to TRBD1. The V gene's germline CDR1 is MDHEN and CDR2 SYDVKM. V was pared by 5 bases and J by 3 bases, with 5 bases of the junction left unmatched. CDR3 length: 14 amino acids. The CDR3 region is CASSPATGGYEQYF. The DNA for the CDR3 is TGTGCCAGCAGTCCCGCGACAGGGGGCTACGAGCAGTACTTC.